This T cell receptor (beta chain) was observed in a study of identifying expanded T cells in peripheral blood. Healthy donors had no documented immune events, such as infections, while sampled. Whole-study findings and limits: Over two and four weeks, about 15 and 18 clones changed, versus around 1.3 between replicates. Clone count variance between roughly 2-week samples rose with total template count.

For this clone: Its antigen is still unknown.

Using immunoSEQ multiplex PCR, the repertoire was profiled, and TCRdb retains in-frame clones only, with some absent. The sample records approximately 110,000 clones, 88% being singletons. This CDR3 is built from 18 residues. Trimming cost V 0 bases and J 10 bases; bases outside gene matches: 19. The V gene's germline CDR1 is LGHNA and CDR2 YSLEER. This TCR came from a person aged 18-69 years in good health. Material for sequencing was blood. The chain has TRBV4-3 and TRBJ1-1; 8 bases line up with TRBD1. CDR3 DNA: TGCGCCAGCAGCCAAGAACTCCAGGGGGCCCCATATCGGGCAACAGCTTTCTTT. It codes for CASSQELQGAPYRATAFF.